Below, 10 T cell receptor beta chains from the same sample are listed, as sequenced in a study of blood T cell repertoires in COVID-19. Assay used: immunoSEQ multiplex PCR; TCRdb lists only in-frame clones, some missing. The data hold about 37,000 clones, with 75% to 85% observed a single time. The sequenced material came from peripheral blood. The receptor set was obtained from a woman aged 70 to 79 with acute or convalescent COVID-19.

The rearrangement uses TRBV18 and TRBJ2-1; 10 bases fit TRBD2. From germline, CDR1 is KGHSH and CDR2 LQKENI. V shed 2 bases, J shed 1 base, and the junction held 2 bases outside the gene matches. This CDR3 region has 16 residues. The CDR3, as DNA: TGTGCCAGCTCACCATCTAGCGGGGGATCCTACAATGAGCAGTTCTTC. It codes for CASSPSSGGSYNEQFF.

This clone was seen a single time. The rearrangement joins TRBV3-1 (or the pseudogene TRBV3-2) to TRBJ2-1, with 7 positions matching TRBD2. Germline CDR1 is LGHDT and CDR2 is YNNKEL (reference sequence). J lost 9 bases, V lost 6 bases, and 5 bases had no gene match. The CDR3 consists of 12 residues. The CDR3 region is CASSRDYREQFF. The CDR3 region has the DNA TGTGCCAGCAGTCGGGACTACCGTGAGCAGTTCTTC.

V gene TRBV5-1 combines with J gene TRBJ1-2; D gene unclear. This CDR3 spans 13 amino acids. Trimming removed 1 base at V and 2 bases at J, with 6 bases between. Germline V gene lookup returns CDR1 SGHRS and CDR2 YFSETQ. CDR3 loop: CASSLWQNYGYTF. CDR3 coding DNA: TGCGCCAGCAGCTTGTGGCAGAACTATGGCTACACCTTC.

This clone appeared a few times. The chain is built from TRBV5-8 and TRBJ2-1; 7 bases are shared with TRBD2. The CDR3 length is 17 residues. From germline, CDR1 is SGHTS and CDR2 YDEGEE. Germline trimming cut 2 bases from V and 1 base from J; bases unmatched to any gene: 9. CDR3 bases: TGTGCCAGCAGCTTCAACGGCGGGAGTAGTTCCTACAATGAGCAGTTCTTC. Protein product: CASSFNGGSSSYNEQFF.

The chain has TRBV9 and TRBJ2-5, with 9 bases lining up with TRBD2. Trimming at V came to 4 bases and at J to 4 bases, leaving 14 bases not matched to a gene. The CDR3 consists of 17 residues. Per germline, CDR1 SGDLS and CDR2 YYNGEE. CDR3 in amino acids: CASSPLGTAGGRETQYF. CDR3 DNA: TGTGCCAGCAGCCCCCTGGGGACAGCGGGGGGTCGAGAGACCCAGTACTTC. Full variable domain (missing parts from reference TRBV9 and TRBJ2-5): DSGVTQTPKHLITATGQRVTLRCSPRSGDLSVYWYQQSLDQGLQFLIQYYNGEERAKGNILERFSAQQFPDLHSELNLSSLELGDSALYFCASSPLGTAGGRETQYFGPGTRLLVL.

This clone occurred once. Other DNA sequences in this sample translate to the same CDR3. This chain joins TRBV3-1 (or the pseudogene TRBV3-2) and TRBJ2-7, with unresolved D. Germline loops: CDR1 LGHDT, CDR2 YNNKEL (reference sequence). V was cut by 0 bases and J by 3 bases, with 15 bases left in between. This CDR3 comprises 16 residues. This chain's CDR3 is CASSQDPRRLVYEQYF. In DNA, the CDR3 is TGTGCCAGCAGCCAAGATCCGCGTCGTCTTGTCTACGAGCAGTACTTC.

The chain employs TRBV5-6 and TRBJ2-5; TRBD2 agrees at 8 bases. The ends lost 0 bases at V and 5 bases at J; junction bases unmatched: 6. This CDR3 region has 15 residues. Germline lookup yields CDR1 SGHDT and CDR2 YYEEEE. The CDR3 loop reads CASSLAGGAGETQYF. As DNA, the CDR3 is TGTGCCAGCAGCTTGGCCGGGGGGGCGGGCGAGACCCAGTACTTC.

The rearrangement joins TRBV7-8 to TRBJ1-1, with 10 bases matching TRBD1. This CDR3 has 16 residues. The ends lost 5 bases at V and 4 bases at J; junction bases unmatched: 10. Germline-derived CDR1 and CDR2 are SGHVS and FQNEAQ. CDR3 protein: CASSQTGTGVTTEAFF. DNA for the CDR3: TGTGCCAGCAGCCAAACCGGGACAGGGGTTACCACTGAAGCTTTCTTT.

The V call is TRBV19, the J call TRBJ1-2, with TRBD1 as a possible D gene (6 bases). The V end lost 5 bases, the J end lost 8 bases, and 12 bases lay between the germline ends. The CDR3 contains 12 residues. The germline V gene has CDR1 LNHDA and CDR2 SQIVND (reference sequence). In DNA, the CDR3 is TGTGCCAGTAGTGAACACAGGGACGGCTACACCTTC. This encodes CASSEHRDGYTF.

This clone was found once. V usage is TRBV29-1 and J usage is TRBJ2-7, with D uncertain. Trimming cost V 1 base and J 6 bases, with 7 bases left between them. Germline V gene sequence: CDR1 SQVTM, CDR2 ANQGSEA. This CDR3 contains 11 residues. CDR3 residues: CSVEGSGEQYF. In nucleotides, the CDR3 is TGCAGCGTTGAAGGGTCCGGCGAGCAGTACTTC.